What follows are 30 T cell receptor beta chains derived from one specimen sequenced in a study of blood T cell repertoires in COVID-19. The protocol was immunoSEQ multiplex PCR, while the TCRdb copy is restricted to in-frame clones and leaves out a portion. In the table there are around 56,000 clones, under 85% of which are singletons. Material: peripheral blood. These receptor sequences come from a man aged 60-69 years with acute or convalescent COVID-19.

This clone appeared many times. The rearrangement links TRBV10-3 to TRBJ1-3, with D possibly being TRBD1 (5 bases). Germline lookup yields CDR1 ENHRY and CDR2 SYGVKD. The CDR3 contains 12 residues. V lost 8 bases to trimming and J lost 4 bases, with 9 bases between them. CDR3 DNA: TGTGCCATCCGGGGGAAGGGAAACACCATATATTTT. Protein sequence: CAIRGKGNTIYF.

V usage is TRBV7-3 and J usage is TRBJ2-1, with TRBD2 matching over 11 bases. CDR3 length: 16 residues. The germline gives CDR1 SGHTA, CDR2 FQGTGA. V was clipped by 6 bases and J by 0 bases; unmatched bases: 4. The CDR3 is CASSPSGGSSYNEQFF. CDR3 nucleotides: TGTGCCAGCAGTCCTAGCGGGGGGAGCTCCTACAATGAGCAGTTCTTC.

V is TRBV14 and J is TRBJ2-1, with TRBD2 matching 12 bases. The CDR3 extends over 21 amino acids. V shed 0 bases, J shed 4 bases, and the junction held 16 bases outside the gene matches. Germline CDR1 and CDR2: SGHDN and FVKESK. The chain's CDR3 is CASSQDRGLAGLLKGYNEQFF. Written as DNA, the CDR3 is TGTGCCAGCAGCCAAGATCGAGGACTAGCGGGGCTCTTGAAGGGTTACAATGAGCAGTTCTTC.

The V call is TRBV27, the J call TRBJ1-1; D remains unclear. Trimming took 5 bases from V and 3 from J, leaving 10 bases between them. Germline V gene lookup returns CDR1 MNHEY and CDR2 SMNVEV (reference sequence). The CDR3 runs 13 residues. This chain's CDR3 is CASSQWEYTEAFF. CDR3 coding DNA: TGTGCCAGCAGTCAATGGGAGTACACTGAAGCTTTCTTT.

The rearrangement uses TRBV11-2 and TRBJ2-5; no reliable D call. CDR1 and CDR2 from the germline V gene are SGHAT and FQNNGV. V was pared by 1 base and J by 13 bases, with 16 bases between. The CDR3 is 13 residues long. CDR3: CASSLGYGQAPYF. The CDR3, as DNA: TGTGCCAGCAGCTTAGGGTACGGTCAGGCCCCGTACTTC.

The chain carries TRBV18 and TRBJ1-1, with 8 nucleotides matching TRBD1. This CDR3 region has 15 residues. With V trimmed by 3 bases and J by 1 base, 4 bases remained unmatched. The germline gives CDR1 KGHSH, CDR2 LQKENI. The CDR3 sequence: CASSPGQGWNTEAFF. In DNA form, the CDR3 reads TGTGCCAGCTCACCTGGACAGGGTTGGAACACTGAAGCTTTCTTT.

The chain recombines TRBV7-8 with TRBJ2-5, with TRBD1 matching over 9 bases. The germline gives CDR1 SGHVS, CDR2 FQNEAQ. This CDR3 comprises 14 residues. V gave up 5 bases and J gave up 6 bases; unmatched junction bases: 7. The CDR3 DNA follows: TGTGCCAGCAGCAAGGACAGGGGAAAACAGACCCAGTACTTC. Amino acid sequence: CASSKDRGKQTQYF.

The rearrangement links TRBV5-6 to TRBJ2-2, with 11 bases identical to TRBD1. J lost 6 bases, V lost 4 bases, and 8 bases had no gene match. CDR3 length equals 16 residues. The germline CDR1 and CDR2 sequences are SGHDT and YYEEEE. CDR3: CASSGDRGASAGELFF. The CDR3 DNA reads TGTGCCAGCAGCGGGGACAGGGGGGCGTCCGCCGGGGAGCTGTTTTTT.

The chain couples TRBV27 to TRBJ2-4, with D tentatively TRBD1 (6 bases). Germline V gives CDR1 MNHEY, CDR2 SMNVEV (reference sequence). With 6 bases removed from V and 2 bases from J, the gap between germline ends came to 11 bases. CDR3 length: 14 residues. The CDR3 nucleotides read TGTGCCAGCAGCCGGGACACCACCAAAAACATTCAGTACTTC. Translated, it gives CASSRDTTKNIQYF.

CDR3: CASSIGQSGGELFF. The CDR3 DNA is TGTGCCAGCAGCATAGGACAGTCCGGAGGAGAGCTGTTTTTT. This rearrangement joins TRBV5-8 to TRBJ2-2; weak D call: TRBD1 (6 bases). This CDR3 spans 14 amino acids. The germline gives CDR1 SGHTS, CDR2 YDEGEE. The ends were cut back, 4 bases at V and 11 bases at J, with 18 bases in the middle.

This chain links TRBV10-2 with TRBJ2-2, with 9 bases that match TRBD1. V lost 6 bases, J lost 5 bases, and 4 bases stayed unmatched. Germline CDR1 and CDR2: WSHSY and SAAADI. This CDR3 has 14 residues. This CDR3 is CASSGTGYTGELFF. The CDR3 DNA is TGCGCCAGCAGCGGGACAGGGTATACCGGGGAGCTGTTTTTT.

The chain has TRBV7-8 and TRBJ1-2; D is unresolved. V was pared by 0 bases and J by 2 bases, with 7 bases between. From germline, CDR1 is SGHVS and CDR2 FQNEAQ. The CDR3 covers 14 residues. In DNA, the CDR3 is TGTGCCAGCAGCTTAGCGGTCCAGAACTATGGCTACACCTTC. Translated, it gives CASSLAVQNYGYTF.

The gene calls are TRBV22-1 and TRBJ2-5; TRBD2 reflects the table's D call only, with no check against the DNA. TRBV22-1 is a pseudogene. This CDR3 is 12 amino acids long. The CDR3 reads CPGSASGETQYF. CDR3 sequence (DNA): TGTCCTGGGAGCGCTTCGGGAGAGACCCAGTACTTC.

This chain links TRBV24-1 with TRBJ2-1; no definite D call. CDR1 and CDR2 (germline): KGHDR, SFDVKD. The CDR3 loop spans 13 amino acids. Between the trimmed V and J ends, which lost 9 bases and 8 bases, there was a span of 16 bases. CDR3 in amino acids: CATGDRPDHEQFF. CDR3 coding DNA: TGTGCCACCGGAGACCGACCTGACCATGAGCAGTTCTTC.

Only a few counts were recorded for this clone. CDR3 sequence (DNA): TGTGCCAGCAGCTTAAAAGCGGGGGGGCTTAGTCTAGCCAAAAACATTCAGTACTTC. Its protein product is CASSLKAGGLSLAKNIQYF. V is TRBV7-2 and J is TRBJ2-4; TRBD2 matches at 10 bases. This CDR3 is built from 19 residues. From germline, CDR1 is SGHTA and CDR2 FQGNSA. With 2 bases clipped from V and 0 bases from J, the junction kept 10 bases outside the gene matches.

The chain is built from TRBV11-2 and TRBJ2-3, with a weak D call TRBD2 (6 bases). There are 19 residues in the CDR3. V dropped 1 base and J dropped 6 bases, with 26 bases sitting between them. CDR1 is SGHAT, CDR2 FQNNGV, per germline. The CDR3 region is CASSLGIGYRSSGDDTQYF. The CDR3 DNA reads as TGTGCCAGCAGCTTAGGTATAGGTTACAGGTCGTCGGGGGACGATACGCAGTATTTT.

The CDR3: CASSPGTGFNTEAFF. The CDR3 bases are TGTGCCAGCTCCCCCGGGACAGGCTTTAACACTGAAGCTTTCTTT. The chain is built from TRBV18 and TRBJ1-1, with TRBD1 matching over 8 bases. The CDR3 runs to 15 residues. V trimming: 6 bases; J trimming: 2 bases; junction bases outside the gene matches: 8. Germline V gives CDR1 KGHSH, CDR2 LQKENI.

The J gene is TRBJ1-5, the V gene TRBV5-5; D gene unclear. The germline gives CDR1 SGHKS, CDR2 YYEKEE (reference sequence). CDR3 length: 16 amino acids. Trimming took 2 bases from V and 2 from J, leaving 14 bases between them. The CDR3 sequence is CASSLVSGMGNQPQHF. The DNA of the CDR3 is TGTGCCAGCAGCTTAGTGTCAGGAATGGGCAATCAGCCCCAGCATTTT.

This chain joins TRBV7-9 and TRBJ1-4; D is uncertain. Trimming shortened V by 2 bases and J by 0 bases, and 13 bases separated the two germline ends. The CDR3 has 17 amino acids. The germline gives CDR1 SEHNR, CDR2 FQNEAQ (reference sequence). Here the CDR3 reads CASSLTTGLSTNEKLFF. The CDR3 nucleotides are TGTGCCAGCAGCTTAACTACCGGGTTGTCAACTAATGAAAAACTGTTTTTT.

The CDR3 DNA reads as TGTGCCAGCAGCCTCCAAACAGGGGTAGAAGGCTACACCTTC. Translating gives CASSLQTGVEGYTF. This chain connects TRBV27 to TRBJ1-2; TRBD1 matches 7 bases. The CDR3 runs 14 residues. Germline trimming cut 6 bases from V and 8 bases from J; bases unmatched to any gene: 12. The germline CDR1 and CDR2 sequences are MNHEY and SMNVEV (reference sequence).

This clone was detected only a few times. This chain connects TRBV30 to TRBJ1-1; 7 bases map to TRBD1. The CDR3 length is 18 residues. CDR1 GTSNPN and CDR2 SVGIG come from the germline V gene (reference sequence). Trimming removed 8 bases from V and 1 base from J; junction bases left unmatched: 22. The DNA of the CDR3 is TGTGCCGGAACCCTCCCCGGGACAGCAATCGGTCCGAACACTGAAGCTTTCTTT. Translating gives CAGTLPGTAIGPNTEAFF.

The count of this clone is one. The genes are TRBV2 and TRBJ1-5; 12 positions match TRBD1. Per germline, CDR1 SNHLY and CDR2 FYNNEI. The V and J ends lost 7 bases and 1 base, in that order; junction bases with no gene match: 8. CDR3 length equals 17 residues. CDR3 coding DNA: TGTGCCAGCACCGAGGGGACAGGGGGCAGGAGCAATCAGCCCCAGCATTTT. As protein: CASTEGTGGRSNQPQHF. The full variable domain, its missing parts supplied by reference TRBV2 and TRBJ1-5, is EPEVTQTPSHQVTQMGQEVILRCVPISNHLYFYWYRQILGQKVEFLVSFYNNEISEKSEIFDDQFSVERPDGSNFTLKIRSTKLEDSAMYFCASTEGTGGRSNQPQHFGDGTRLSIL.

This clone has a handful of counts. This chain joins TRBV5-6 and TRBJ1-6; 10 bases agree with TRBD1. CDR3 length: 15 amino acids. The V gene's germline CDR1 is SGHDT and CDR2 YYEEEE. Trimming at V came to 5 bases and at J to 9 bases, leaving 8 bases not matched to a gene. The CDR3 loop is CASRPRWDRGSPLHF. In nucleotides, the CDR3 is TGTGCCAGCAGACCACGGTGGGACAGGGGTTCACCCCTCCACTTT.

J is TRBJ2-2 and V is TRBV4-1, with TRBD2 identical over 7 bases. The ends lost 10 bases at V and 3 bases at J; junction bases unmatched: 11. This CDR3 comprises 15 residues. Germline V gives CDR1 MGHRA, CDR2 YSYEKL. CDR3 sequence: CATGRIGGDTGELFF. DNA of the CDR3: TGCGCCACCGGAAGAATTGGGGGGGACACCGGGGAGCTGTTTTTT.

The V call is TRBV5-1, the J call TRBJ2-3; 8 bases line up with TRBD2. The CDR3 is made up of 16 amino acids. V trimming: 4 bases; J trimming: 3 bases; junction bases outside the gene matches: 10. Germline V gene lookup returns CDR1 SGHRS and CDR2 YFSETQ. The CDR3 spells CASSRIQSGGTDTQYF. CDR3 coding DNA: TGCGCCAGCAGCCGCATACAAAGCGGGGGTACAGATACGCAGTATTTT.

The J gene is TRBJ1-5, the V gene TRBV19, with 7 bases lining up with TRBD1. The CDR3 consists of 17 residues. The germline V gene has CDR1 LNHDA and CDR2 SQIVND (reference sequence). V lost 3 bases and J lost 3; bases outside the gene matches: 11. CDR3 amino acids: CASSMGRGQTINQPQHF. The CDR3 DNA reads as TGTGCCAGTAGTATGGGTAGGGGACAGACGATCAATCAGCCCCAGCATTTT.

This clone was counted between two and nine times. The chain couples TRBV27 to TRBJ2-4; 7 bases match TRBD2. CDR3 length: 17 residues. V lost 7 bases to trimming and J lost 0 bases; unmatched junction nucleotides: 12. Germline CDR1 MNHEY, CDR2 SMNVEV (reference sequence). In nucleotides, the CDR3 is TGTGCCAGCAAAAAAATGAGCGGGACGCTAGCCAAAAACATTCAGTACTTC. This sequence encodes CASKKMSGTLAKNIQYF.

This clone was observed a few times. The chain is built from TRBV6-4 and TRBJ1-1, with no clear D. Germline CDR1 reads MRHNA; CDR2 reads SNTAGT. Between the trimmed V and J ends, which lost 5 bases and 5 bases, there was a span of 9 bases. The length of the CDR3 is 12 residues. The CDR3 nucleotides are TGTGCCAGCAGTAATCGCGGGACTGAAGCTTTCTTT. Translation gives CASSNRGTEAFF.

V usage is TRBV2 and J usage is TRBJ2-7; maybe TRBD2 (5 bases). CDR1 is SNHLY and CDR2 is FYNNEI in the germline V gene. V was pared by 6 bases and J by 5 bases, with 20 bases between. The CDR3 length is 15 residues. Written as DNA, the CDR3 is TGTGCCAGCAGAACACAGAGGGCCGCGATTGACGAGCAGTACTTC. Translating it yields CASRTQRAAIDEQYF.

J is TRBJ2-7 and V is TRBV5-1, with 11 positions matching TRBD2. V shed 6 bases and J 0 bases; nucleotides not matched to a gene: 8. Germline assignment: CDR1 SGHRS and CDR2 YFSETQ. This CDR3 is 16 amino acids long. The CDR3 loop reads CASTSTSGVTSYEQYF. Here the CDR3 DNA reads TGCGCCAGCACCTCGACTAGCGGGGTGACCTCCTACGAGCAGTACTTC.